Sequencing of this TCR beta chain was carried out in a study of cytomegalovirus exposure and HLA in healthy donors. It was healthy bone marrow donors who served as donors. Germline values: CDR1 SGHDT, CDR2 YYEEEE. The germline V and J ends were trimmed by 4 bases and 5 bases, with 20 bases remaining between them. This CDR3 is 16 amino acids long. Use of 60 Vbeta and 13 Jbeta primers characterized the PCR. TCRdb's table, derived via immunoSEQ multiplex PCR, lists solely in-frame clones and lacks some. Here the sample spans approximately 90,000 clones, around three quarters being singletons. Comments on this clone: What it binds is unknown.

Study results and limitations: Clonal expansion was found to be greater in HLA-associated TCR beta chains than in equally common others in a later analysis.

The sample was PBMCs. The chain links TRBV5-6 to TRBJ2-3, with a tentative D call TRBD1 (6 bases). The origin of this receptor is a male donor in good health and CMV-seronegative. CDR3 sequence (DNA): TGTGCCAGCAGCCTTTCCACAAGGGGGTGGGTAGATACGCAGTATTTT. Its protein is CASSLSTRGWVDTQYF.